This T cell receptor (beta chain) appears in the sequencing data of a study of T-cell reconstitution after alpha-beta-depleted transplantation in children. General study findings and limits: One year post-transplant, T-cell counts and diversity were largely derived from T cells produced anew. High day-60 TCRbeta diversity in some patients came from surviving recipient T cells and thymic progenitors. Several hundred rapidly expanded clones from non-depleted graft cells reportedly supplied alpha-beta T cells about two months post-transplant.

Unique molecular identifiers were incorporated when the TCRbeta library was constructed. MiXCR, applied by TCRdb to the PCR reads, yields one record per CDR3 protein. The sample yields about 260,000 distinct CDR3 sequences, approximately 8.9% seen once. V was pared by 0 bases and J by 1 base, with 14 bases between. CDR1 is SGHTA and CDR2 is FQGNSA in the germline V gene. The CDR3 is 17 amino acids. There are many counts of this clonotype. The antigen is undetermined. The receptor was isolated from a male patient younger than 18 who had a stem cell transplant for acute lymphoblastic leukemia, so the T cells may come from the graft donor. The sample consisted of PBMCs, mostly from graft donor cells, taken 180 days after TCRalphabeta/CD19-depleted stem cell transplant. The chain joins TRBV7-2 to TRBJ2-3; D gene uncertain. The CDR3 coding sequence is TGTGCCAGCAGCTTAGCCCGGACCACATTCCGCACAGATACGCAGTATTTT. This gives the protein CASSLARTTFRTDTQYF.